This T cell receptor (beta chain) was identified in a study of technical replicates of blood from several donors. Profiling relied on immunoSEQ multiplex PCR, and the TCRdb table lists in-frame clones only, not all of them. The sample holds over 50,000 clones, more than 95% seen once. The sequenced material came from T cells isolated from PBMCs. This clonotype was sampled from a human donor in good health.

Here the CDR3 reads CASSYSVQTEAFF. In nucleotides, the CDR3 is TGTGCCAGCAGTTACTCGGTCCAGACTGAAGCTTTCTTT. This chain connects TRBV6-5 to TRBJ1-1; D is unclear. The V end lost 0 bases, the J end lost 5 bases, and 7 bases lay between the germline ends. This CDR3 has 13 amino acids. Germline lookup yields CDR1 MNHEY and CDR2 SVGAGI.